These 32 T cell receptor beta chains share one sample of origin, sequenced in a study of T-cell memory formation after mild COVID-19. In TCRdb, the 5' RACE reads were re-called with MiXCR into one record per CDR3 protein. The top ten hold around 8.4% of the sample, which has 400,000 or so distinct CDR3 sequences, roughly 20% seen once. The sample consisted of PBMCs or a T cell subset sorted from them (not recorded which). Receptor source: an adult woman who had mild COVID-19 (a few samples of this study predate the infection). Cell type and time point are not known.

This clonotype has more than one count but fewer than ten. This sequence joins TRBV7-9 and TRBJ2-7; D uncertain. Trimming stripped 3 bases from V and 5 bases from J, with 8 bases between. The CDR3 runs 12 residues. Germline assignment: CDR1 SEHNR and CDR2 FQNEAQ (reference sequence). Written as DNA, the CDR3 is TGTGCCAGCAGCTTCTTGGCCCACGAGCAGTACTTC. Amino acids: CASSFLAHEQYF.

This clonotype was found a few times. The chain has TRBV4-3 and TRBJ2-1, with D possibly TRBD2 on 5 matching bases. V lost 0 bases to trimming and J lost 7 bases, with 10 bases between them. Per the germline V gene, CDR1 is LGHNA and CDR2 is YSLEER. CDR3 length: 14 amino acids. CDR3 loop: CASSQETRLNEQFF. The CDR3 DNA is TGCGCCAGCAGCCAAGAAACTAGATTAAATGAGCAGTTCTTC.

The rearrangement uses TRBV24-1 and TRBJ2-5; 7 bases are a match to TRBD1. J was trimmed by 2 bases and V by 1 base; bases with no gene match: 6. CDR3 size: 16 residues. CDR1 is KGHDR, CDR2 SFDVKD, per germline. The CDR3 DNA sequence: TGTGCCACCAGTGATTTTCAACAGGGGCTACAAGAGACCCAGTACTTC. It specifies CATSDFQQGLQETQYF.

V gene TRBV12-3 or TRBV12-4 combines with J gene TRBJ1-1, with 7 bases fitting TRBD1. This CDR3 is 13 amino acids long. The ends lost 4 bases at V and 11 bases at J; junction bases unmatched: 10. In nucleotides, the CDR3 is TGTGCCAGCAGTTCCCGGACAGGCGGTGCTGCTTTCTTT. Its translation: CASSSRTGGAAFF.

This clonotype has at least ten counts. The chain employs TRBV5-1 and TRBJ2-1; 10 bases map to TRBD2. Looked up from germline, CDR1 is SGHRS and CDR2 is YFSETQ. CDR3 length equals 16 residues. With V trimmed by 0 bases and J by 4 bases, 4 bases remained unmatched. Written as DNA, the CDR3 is TGCGCCAGCAGCTTGGCACTAGCGGGGCTATACAATGAGCAGTTCTTC. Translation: CASSLALAGLYNEQFF. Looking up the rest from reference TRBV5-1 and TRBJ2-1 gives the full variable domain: KAGVTQTPRYLIKTRGQQVTLSCSPISGHRSVSWYQQTPGQGLQFLFEYFSETQRNKGNFPGRFSGRQFSNSRSEMNVSTLELGDSALYLCASSLALAGLYNEQFFGPGTRLTVL.

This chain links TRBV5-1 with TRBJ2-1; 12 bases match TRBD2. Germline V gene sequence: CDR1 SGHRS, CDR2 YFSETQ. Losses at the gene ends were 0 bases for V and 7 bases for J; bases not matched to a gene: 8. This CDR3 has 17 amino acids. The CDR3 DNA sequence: TGCGCCAGCAGCTTGGCCCCGACTAGCGGGGGATTAAATGAGCAGTTCTTC. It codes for CASSLAPTSGGLNEQFF. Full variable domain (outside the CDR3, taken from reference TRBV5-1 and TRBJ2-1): KAGVTQTPRYLIKTRGQQVTLSCSPISGHRSVSWYQQTPGQGLQFLFEYFSETQRNKGNFPGRFSGRQFSNSRSEMNVSTLELGDSALYLCASSLAPTSGGLNEQFFGPGTRLTVL.

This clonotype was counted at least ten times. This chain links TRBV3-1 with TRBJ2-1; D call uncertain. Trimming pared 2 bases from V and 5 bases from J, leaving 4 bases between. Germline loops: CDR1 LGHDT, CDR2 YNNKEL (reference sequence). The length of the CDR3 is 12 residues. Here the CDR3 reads CASSQFNNEQFF. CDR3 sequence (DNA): TGTGCCAGCAGCCAATTTAACAATGAGCAGTTCTTC.

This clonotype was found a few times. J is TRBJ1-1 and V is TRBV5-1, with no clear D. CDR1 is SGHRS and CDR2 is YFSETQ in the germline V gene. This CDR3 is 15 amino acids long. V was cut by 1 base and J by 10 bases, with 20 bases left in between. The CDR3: CASSLPHTPHEGAFF. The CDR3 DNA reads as TGCGCCAGCAGCTTGCCACACACTCCCCATGAGGGAGCTTTCTTT.

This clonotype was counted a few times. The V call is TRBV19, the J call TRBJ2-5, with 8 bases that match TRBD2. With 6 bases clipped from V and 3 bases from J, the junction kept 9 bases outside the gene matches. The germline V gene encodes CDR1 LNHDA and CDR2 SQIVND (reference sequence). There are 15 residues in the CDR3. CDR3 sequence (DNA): TGTGCCAGTAGCGAGACTAGCGCAGGAGAAGAGACCCAGTACTTC. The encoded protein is CASSETSAGEETQYF.

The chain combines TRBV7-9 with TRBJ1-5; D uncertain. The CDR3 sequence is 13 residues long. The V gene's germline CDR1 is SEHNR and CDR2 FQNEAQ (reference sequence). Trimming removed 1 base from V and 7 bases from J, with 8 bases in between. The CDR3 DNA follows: TGTGCCAGCAGCTTAGTCCCCGGCCAGCCCCAGCATTTT. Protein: CASSLVPGQPQHF.

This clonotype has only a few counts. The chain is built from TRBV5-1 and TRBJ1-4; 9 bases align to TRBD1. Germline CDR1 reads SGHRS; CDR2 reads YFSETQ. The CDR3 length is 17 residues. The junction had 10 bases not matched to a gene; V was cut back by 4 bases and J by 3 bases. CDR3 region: CASSPRTGGTSNEKLFF. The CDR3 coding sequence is TGCGCCAGCAGCCCAAGAACAGGGGGCACGTCTAATGAAAAACTGTTTTTT. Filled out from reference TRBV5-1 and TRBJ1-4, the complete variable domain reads KAGVTQTPRYLIKTRGQQVTLSCSPISGHRSVSWYQQTPGQGLQFLFEYFSETQRNKGNFPGRFSGRQFSNSRSEMNVSTLELGDSALYLCASSPRTGGTSNEKLFFGSGTQLSVL.

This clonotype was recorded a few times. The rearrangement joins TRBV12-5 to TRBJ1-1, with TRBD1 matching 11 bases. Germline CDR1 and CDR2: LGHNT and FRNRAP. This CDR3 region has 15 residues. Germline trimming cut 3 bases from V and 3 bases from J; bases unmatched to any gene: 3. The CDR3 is CASGLPGQGDTEAFF. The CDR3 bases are TGTGCTAGTGGTTTACCGGGACAGGGGGACACTGAAGCTTTCTTT. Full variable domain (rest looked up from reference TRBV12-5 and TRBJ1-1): DARVTQTPRHKVTEMGQEVTMRCQPILGHNTVFWYRQTMMQGLELLAYFRNRAPLDDSGMPKDRFSAEMPDATLATLKIQPSEPRDSAVYFCASGLPGQGDTEAFFGQGTRLTVV.

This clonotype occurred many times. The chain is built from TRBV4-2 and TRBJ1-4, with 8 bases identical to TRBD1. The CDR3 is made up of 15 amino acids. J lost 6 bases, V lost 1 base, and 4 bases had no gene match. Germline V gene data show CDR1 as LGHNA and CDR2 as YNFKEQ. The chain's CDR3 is CASSQGQGQYEKLFF. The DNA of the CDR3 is TGTGCCAGCAGCCAAGGACAGGGGCAATATGAAAAACTGTTTTTT.

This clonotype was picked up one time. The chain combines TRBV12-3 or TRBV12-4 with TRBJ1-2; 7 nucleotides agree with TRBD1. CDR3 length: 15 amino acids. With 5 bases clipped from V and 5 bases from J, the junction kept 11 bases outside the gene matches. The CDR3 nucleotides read TGTGCCAGCAGTCCCCCACCAGGGACAGCTTATGGCTACACCTTC. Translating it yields CASSPPPGTAYGYTF.

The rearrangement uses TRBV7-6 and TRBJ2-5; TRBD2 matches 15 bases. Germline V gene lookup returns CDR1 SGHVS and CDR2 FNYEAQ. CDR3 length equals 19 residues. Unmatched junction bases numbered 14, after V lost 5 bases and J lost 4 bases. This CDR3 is CASSLRTSGGALKLETQYF. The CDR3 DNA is TGTGCCAGCAGCCTCCGGACTAGCGGGGGGGCCCTGAAGCTAGAGACCCAGTACTTC.

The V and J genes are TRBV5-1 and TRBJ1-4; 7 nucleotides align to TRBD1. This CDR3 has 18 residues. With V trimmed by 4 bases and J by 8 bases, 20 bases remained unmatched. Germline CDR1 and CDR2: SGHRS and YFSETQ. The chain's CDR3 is CASSPRDSFLKPFEKLFF. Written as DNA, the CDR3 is TGCGCCAGCAGCCCCCGGGACAGCTTCTTAAAACCATTCGAAAAACTGTTTTTT.

The CDR3 DNA follows: TGTGCCACCTCCGGAACACGACGCGGGGGGGCCGGGGAGACCCAGTACTTC. Residues: CATSGTRRGGAGETQYF. The V and J genes are TRBV7-2 and TRBJ2-5; 9 positions match TRBD2. J lost 5 bases, V lost 10 bases, and 20 bases had no gene match. Per germline, CDR1 SGHTA and CDR2 FQGNSA. The CDR3 spans 17 residues.

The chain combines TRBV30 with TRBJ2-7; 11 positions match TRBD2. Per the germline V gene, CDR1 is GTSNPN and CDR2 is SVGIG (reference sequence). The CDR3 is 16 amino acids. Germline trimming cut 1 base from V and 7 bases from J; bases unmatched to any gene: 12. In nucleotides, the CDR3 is TGTGCCTGGAGTGACTCCGGGACTAGCGGCCTTTTGGAGCAGTACTTC. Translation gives CAWSDSGTSGLLEQYF.

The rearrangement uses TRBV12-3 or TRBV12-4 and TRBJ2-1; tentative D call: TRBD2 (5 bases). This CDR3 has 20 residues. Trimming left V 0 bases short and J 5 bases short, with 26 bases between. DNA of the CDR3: TGTGCCAGCAGTTTAGCCTCCTTGGGTTTGTTCGTGACTATGAACAATGAGCAGTTCTTC. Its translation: CASSLASLGLFVTMNNEQFF.

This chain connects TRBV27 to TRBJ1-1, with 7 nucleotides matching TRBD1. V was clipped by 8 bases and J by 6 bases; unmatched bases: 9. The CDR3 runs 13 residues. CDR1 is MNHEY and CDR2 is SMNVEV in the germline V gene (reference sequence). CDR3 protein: CASSPPTGSEAFF. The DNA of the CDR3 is TGTGCCAGCTCCCCTCCGACAGGGTCTGAAGCTTTCTTT.

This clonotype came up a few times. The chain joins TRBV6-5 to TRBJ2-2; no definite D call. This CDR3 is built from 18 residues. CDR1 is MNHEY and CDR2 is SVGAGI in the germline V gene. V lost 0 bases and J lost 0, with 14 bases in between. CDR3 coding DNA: TGTGCCAGCAGTTACTCCTCCACATACGACACGAACACCGGGGAGCTGTTTTTT. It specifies CASSYSSTYDTNTGELFF.

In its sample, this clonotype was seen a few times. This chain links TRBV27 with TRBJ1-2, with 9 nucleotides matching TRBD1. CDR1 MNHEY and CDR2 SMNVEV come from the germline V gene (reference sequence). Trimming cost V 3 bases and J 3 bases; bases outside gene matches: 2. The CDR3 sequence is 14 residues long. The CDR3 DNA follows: TGTGCCAGCAGTTTCCGGGACAGGGACTATGGCTACACCTTC. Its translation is CASSFRDRDYGYTF.

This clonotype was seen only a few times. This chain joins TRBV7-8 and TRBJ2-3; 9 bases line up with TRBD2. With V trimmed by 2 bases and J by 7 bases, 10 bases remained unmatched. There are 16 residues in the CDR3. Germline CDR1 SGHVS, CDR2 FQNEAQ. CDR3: CASSLPRLAAANTQYF. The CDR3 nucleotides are TGTGCCAGCAGCTTACCCCGACTAGCGGCGGCGAATACGCAGTATTTT.

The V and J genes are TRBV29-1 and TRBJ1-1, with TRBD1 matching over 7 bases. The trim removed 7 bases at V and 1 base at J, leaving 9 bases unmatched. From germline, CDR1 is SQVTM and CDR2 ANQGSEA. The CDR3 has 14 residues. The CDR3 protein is CSACTGTENTEAFF. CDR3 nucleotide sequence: TGCAGCGCCTGCACCGGGACAGAGAACACTGAAGCTTTCTTT.

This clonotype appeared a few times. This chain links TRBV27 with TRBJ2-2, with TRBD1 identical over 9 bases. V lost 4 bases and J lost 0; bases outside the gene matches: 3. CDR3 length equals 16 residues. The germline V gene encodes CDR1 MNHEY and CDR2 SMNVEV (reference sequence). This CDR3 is CASSSYRGPNTGELFF. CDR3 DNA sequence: TGTGCCAGCAGTTCTTACAGGGGGCCGAACACCGGGGAGCTGTTTTTT.

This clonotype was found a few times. CDR3: CATAGGANEQFF. DNA for the CDR3: TGTGCCACCGCGGGAGGGGCCAATGAGCAGTTCTTC. The genes are TRBV10-3 and TRBJ2-1, with TRBD2 identical over 9 bases. The CDR3 extends over 12 amino acids. CDR1 ENHRY and CDR2 SYGVKD come from the germline V gene. The V segment lost 10 bases and the J segment 6 bases; nucleotides outside the gene matches: 4.

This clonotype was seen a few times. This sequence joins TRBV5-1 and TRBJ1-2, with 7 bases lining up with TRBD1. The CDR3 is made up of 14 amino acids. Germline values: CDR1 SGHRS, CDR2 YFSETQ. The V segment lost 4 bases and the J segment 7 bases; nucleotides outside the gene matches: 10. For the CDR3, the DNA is TGCGCCAGCAGCGAACGCACGACAGGGCTTGGCTACACCTTC. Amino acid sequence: CASSERTTGLGYTF.

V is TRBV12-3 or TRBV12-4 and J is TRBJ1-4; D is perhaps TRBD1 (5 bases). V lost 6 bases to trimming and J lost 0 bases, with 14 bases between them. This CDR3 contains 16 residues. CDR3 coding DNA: TGTGCCAGCAGCCACGTCGGGACGGCAACTAATGAAAAACTGTTTTTT. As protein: CASSHVGTATNEKLFF.

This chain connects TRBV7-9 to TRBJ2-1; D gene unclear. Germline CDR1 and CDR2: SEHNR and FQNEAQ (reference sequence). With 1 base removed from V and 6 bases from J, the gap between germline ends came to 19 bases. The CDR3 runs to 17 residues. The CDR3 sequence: CASSLEPPGEYRNEQFF. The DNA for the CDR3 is TGTGCCAGCAGCTTAGAACCTCCCGGTGAATACCGCAATGAGCAGTTCTTC.

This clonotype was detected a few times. The CDR3 loop reads CASSARGTSGYNEQFF. CDR3 in DNA: TGTGCCAGCAGCGCGAGGGGGACTAGCGGCTACAATGAGCAGTTCTTC. The V call is TRBV9, the J call TRBJ2-1; 11 nucleotides line up with TRBD2. With V trimmed by 3 bases and J by 3 bases, 5 bases remained unmatched. CDR1 and CDR2 (germline): SGDLS, YYNGEE. The CDR3 covers 16 residues.

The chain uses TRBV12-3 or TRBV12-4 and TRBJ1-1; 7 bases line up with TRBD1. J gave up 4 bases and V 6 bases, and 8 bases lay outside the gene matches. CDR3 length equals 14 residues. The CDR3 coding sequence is TGTGCCAGCAGACCACAGGCAGGGGGCACTGAAGCTTTCTTT. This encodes CASRPQAGGTEAFF.

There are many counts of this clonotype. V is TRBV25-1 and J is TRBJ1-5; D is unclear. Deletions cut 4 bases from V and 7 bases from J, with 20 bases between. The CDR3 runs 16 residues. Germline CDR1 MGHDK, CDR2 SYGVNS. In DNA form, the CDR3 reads TGTGCCAGCAGTGGCGGGGTCGTCCCCGATCTACAGCCCCAGCATTTT. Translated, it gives CASSGGVVPDLQPQHF.